This record covers a single T cell receptor beta chain. Trimming at V came to 2 bases and at J to 11 bases, leaving 5 bases not matched to a gene. Germline lookup yields CDR1 KGHSH and CDR2 LQKENI. The CDR3 extends over 13 amino acids. The data belong to a study of blood T cell repertoires in COVID-19. Study-level information: The cDNA or gDNA used as material had been derived from T cells, B-cell-depleted T cells, or PBMCs.

Sequencing used immunoSEQ multiplex PCR; TCRdb keeps in-frame clones, though not all of them. The repertoire has 100,000 to 150,000 clones, roughly 80% of them found once; the top ten carry 6.2%. The source of this sequence is a man between 65 and 85 years old with acute or convalescent COVID-19. The sequencing sample was made of peripheral blood. The chain employs TRBV18 and TRBJ1-1, with 10 bases that match TRBD1. CDR3 sequence (DNA): TGTGCCAGCTCACCAGGGACAGGGGTGTTTGCTTTCTTT. Translating gives CASSPGTGVFAFF.